The next 22 T cell receptor beta chains were all read from a single sample in a study of blood T cell repertoires in COVID-19. Sequencing used immunoSEQ multiplex PCR; TCRdb keeps in-frame clones, though not all of them. The sample consists of 130,000 or so clones, 88% of them appearing once. Sequencing was done on a sample of peripheral blood. The source is a human donor with COVID-19, enrolled during active disease. The donor label of this sample is uncertain.

The chain recombines TRBV6-1 with TRBJ1-2; 8 positions agree with TRBD1. V dropped 3 bases and J dropped 0; count of bases not matched to a gene: 9. The V gene's germline CDR1 is MNHNS and CDR2 SASEGT. This CDR3 spans 17 amino acids. The chain's CDR3 is CASSERQGKGPNYGYTF. In DNA form, the CDR3 reads TGTGCCAGCAGTGAGCGACAGGGGAAAGGGCCTAACTATGGCTACACCTTC.

This clone came up a few times. The J gene is TRBJ1-4, the V gene TRBV19, with D maybe TRBD1 (5 bases). The CDR3 extends over 14 amino acids. V was pared by 3 bases and J by 5 bases, with 10 bases between. In germline, CDR1 is LNHDA, CDR2 SQIVND (reference sequence). CDR3 nucleotide sequence: TGTGCCAGTAGTATCCAGGGCCAGAATGAAAAACTGTTTTTT. It is translated as CASSIQGQNEKLFF.

The chain employs TRBV7-9 and TRBJ2-1; D might be TRBD1 (6 bases). CDR1 SEHNR and CDR2 FQNEAQ come from the germline V gene (reference sequence). V lost 5 bases to trimming and J lost 9 bases, with 23 bases between them. The CDR3 totals 16 residues. The DNA of the CDR3 is TGTGCCAGCAGCGACATCGGGCAGGGGATTTCAGGTGAGCAGTTCTTC. As protein: CASSDIGQGISGEQFF.

CDR3 coding DNA: TGTGCCAGTACCCCGGGTCCAAACACTGAAGCTTTCTTT. Encoded protein: CASTPGPNTEAFF. The chain links TRBV19 to TRBJ1-1; D uncertain. Looked up from germline, CDR1 is LNHDA and CDR2 is SQIVND (reference sequence). There are 13 residues in the CDR3. V gave up 7 bases and J gave up 2 bases, with 11 bases separating them.

The gene calls are TRBV5-1 and TRBJ1-2; unclear D gene. Trimming pared 0 bases from V and 2 bases from J, leaving 5 bases between. This CDR3 is built from 13 residues. CDR1 and CDR2 from the germline V gene are SGHRS and YFSETQ. In nucleotides, the CDR3 is TGCGCCAGCAGCTTGGGCGGGAACTATGGCTACACCTTC. It codes for CASSLGGNYGYTF.

This chain links TRBV21-1 with TRBJ2-3; TRBD1 is taken as the D call from the table, unchecked against the DNA. TRBV21-1 has pseudogene status. This CDR3 region has 21 residues. The CDR3 protein is CASSKASREGGTGPSTDTQYF. In DNA, the CDR3 is TGTGCCAGCAGCAAAGCGAGCCGAGAGGGAGGGACAGGGCCTTCCACAGATACGCAGTATTTT.

V gene TRBV18 combines with J gene TRBJ1-2; 7 nucleotides align to TRBD1. CDR1 and CDR2 from the germline V gene are KGHSH and LQKENI. The J segment lost 3 bases and the V segment lost 2 bases, leaving 3 bases of the junction unmatched. The CDR3 is 14 residues long. The CDR3 sequence: CASSPSTGDYGYTF. The CDR3 bases are TGTGCCAGCTCACCATCTACAGGGGACTATGGCTACACCTTC. Full variable domain (remainder filled in from reference TRBV18 and TRBJ1-2): NAGVMQNPRHLVRRRGQEARLRCSPMKGHSHVYWYRQLPEEGLKFMVYLQKENIIDESGMPKERFSAEFPKEGPSILRIQQVVRGDSAAYFCASSPSTGDYGYTFGSGTRLTVV.

The rearrangement joins TRBV29-1 to TRBJ1-2; 8 bases are shared with TRBD1. V gave up 7 bases and J gave up 6 bases; unmatched junction bases: 4. CDR3 length equals 11 residues. Per the germline V gene, CDR1 is SQVTM and CDR2 is ANQGSEA. The CDR3: CSGDRGDGYTF. The CDR3 DNA reads as TGCAGCGGCGACAGGGGCGATGGCTACACCTTC. The complete variable domain, with remaining parts taken from reference TRBV29-1 and TRBJ1-2, reads SAVISQKPSRDICQRGTSLTIQCQVDSQVTMMFWYRQQPGQSLTLIATANQGSEATYESGFVIDKFPISRPNLTFSTLTVSNMSPEDSSIYLCSGDRGDGYTFGSGTRLTVV.

CDR3 amino acids: CASSGRDRTSGNEQFF. The CDR3 DNA reads as TGTGCCAGCAGTGGCCGAGACCGCACGTCGGGGAATGAGCAGTTCTTC. V usage is TRBV25-1 and J usage is TRBJ2-1, with D tentatively TRBD2 (5 bases). Germline loops: CDR1 MGHDK, CDR2 SYGVNS. This CDR3 is 16 amino acids long. V lost 4 bases to trimming and J lost 7 bases, with 20 bases between them.

This clone was counted between two and nine times. This chain links TRBV2 with TRBJ2-7, with 9 bases aligning to TRBD1. J was trimmed by 5 bases and V by 6 bases; bases with no gene match: 5. CDR1 SNHLY and CDR2 FYNNEI come from the germline V gene. The CDR3 runs to 13 residues. Written as DNA, the CDR3 is TGTGCCAGCAGAGGACAGGGGCCCGACGAGCAGTACTTC. It specifies CASRGQGPDEQYF.

This chain connects TRBV6-1 to TRBJ1-2, with 10 bases aligning to TRBD1. J was trimmed by 1 base and V by 5 bases; bases with no gene match: 4. This CDR3 contains 15 residues. Per germline, CDR1 MNHNS and CDR2 SASEGT. The CDR3 region has the DNA TGTGCCAGCAGTCCCGGGACAGGGGTTAACTATGGCTACACCTTC. This translates into CASSPGTGVNYGYTF.

The CDR3 protein is CSVSVSGTGTGEAFF. The DNA for the CDR3 is TGCAGCGTCTCCGTTAGCGGGACAGGGACGGGCGAAGCTTTCTTT. The chain has TRBV29-1 and TRBJ1-1, with TRBD1 identical over 9 bases. The length of the CDR3 is 15 residues. Trimming removed 6 bases from V and 8 bases from J; junction bases left unmatched: 16. Germline CDR1 reads SQVTM; CDR2 reads ANQGSEA.

This clone was seen just once. V and J are TRBV7-9 and TRBJ2-1; D not certain. The CDR3 length is 11 residues. CDR1 is SEHNR, CDR2 FQNEAQ, per germline (reference sequence). The V gene lost 5 bases and the J gene lost 8 bases, with 7 bases spanning the gap. CDR3 nucleotides: TGTGCCAGCAGCCCAGACTATGAGCAGTTCTTC. Its protein is CASSPDYEQFF.

CDR3 nucleotide sequence: TGTGCCAGCAGCTTGCACGGACTAGCGGGGGCCAGCTCCTACAATGAGCAGTTCTTC. Translation gives CASSLHGLAGASSYNEQFF. The chain has TRBV5-4 and TRBJ2-1; 13 bases agree with TRBD2. This CDR3 comprises 19 residues. Per the germline V gene, CDR1 is SGHNT and CDR2 is YYREEE (reference sequence). The J segment lost 0 bases and the V segment lost 1 base, leaving 7 bases of the junction unmatched.

This chain connects TRBV4-2 to TRBJ2-5; maybe TRBD2 (6 bases). The CDR3 runs 16 residues. Trimming left V 4 bases short and J 5 bases short, with 20 bases between. Germline V gives CDR1 LGHNA, CDR2 YNFKEQ. Written as DNA, the CDR3 is TGTGCCAGCAGCCTAAGTCTAGCTGGAAGCGGGGAGACCCAGTACTTC. Its translation is CASSLSLAGSGETQYF.

V and J are TRBV7-3 and TRBJ2-3, with no clear D. The V end lost 2 bases, the J end lost 3 bases, and 6 bases lay between the germline ends. The CDR3 length is 13 residues. From germline, CDR1 is SGHTA and CDR2 FQGTGA. This CDR3 is CASSLGPTDTQYF. CDR3 DNA: TGTGCCAGCAGCTTAGGGCCGACAGATACGCAGTATTTT.

V usage is TRBV5-4 and J usage is TRBJ2-5; 8 bases match TRBD1. Germline CDR1 SGHNT, CDR2 YYREEE (reference sequence). The V and J ends lost 4 bases and 5 bases, in that order; junction bases with no gene match: 7. There are 14 residues in the CDR3. CDR3 nucleotides: TGTGCCAGCAGCCCTACGACAGGGGACGAGACCCAGTACTTC. Translation gives CASSPTTGDETQYF.

This clone turned up a few times. The chain carries TRBV19 and TRBJ2-7; a possible D gene is TRBD1 (6 bases). CDR3 length: 11 amino acids. The ends were cut back, 2 bases at V and 8 bases at J, with 7 bases in the middle. Germline V gives CDR1 LNHDA, CDR2 SQIVND (reference sequence). CDR3 sequence: CASSIQGQQYF. In DNA form, the CDR3 reads TGTGCCAGTAGTATACAGGGGCAGCAGTACTTC.

CDR3 region: CASSPPSQGARNTEAFF. DNA of the CDR3: TGTGCCAGCTCACCACCATCTCAGGGGGCGAGGAACACTGAAGCTTTCTTT. The chain links TRBV18 to TRBJ1-1, with 8 bases that match TRBD1. Germline-derived CDR1 and CDR2 are KGHSH and LQKENI. The CDR3 has 17 amino acids. Losses at the gene ends were 0 bases for V and 1 base for J; bases not matched to a gene: 7.

The V gene is TRBV6-5, the J gene TRBJ1-1; D unresolved. Trimming left V 6 bases short and J 3 bases short, with 11 bases between. Germline CDR1 reads MNHEY; CDR2 reads SVGAGI. This CDR3 has 13 amino acids. CDR3 loop: CASSTARDTEAFF. DNA of the CDR3: TGTGCCAGCAGCACCGCACGGGACACTGAAGCTTTCTTT.

The genes are TRBV6-5 and TRBJ1-1; D is ambiguous. The CDR3 is 13 residues long. The ends were cut back, 8 bases at V and 0 bases at J, with 10 bases in the middle. Germline V gene data show CDR1 as MNHEY and CDR2 as SVGAGI. The DNA of the CDR3 is TGTGCCAGCTCTACCCCGCTGAACACTGAAGCTTTCTTT. Its translation: CASSTPLNTEAFF.

This sequence joins TRBV4-1 and TRBJ1-6; perhaps TRBD1 as D (5 bases). V was cut by 1 base and J by 0 bases, with 10 bases left in between. CDR3 length: 17 amino acids. Germline values: CDR1 MGHRA, CDR2 YSYEKL. As DNA, the CDR3 is TGCGCCAGCAGCCAAGTGGGGGGGGGCTCCTATAATTCACCCCTCCACTTT. It codes for CASSQVGGGSYNSPLHF.